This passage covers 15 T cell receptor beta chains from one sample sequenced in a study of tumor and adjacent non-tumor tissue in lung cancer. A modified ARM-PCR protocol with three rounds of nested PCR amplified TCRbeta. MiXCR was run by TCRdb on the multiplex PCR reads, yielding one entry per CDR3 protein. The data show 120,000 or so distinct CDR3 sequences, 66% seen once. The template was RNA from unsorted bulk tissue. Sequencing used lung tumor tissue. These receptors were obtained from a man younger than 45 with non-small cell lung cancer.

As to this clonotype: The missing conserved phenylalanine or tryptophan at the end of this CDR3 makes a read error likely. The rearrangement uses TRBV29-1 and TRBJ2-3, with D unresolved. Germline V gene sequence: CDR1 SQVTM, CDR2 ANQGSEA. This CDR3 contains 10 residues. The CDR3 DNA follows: TGCAGCGTTGTTCAACATACCCAGTATTAT. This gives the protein CSVVQHTQYY.

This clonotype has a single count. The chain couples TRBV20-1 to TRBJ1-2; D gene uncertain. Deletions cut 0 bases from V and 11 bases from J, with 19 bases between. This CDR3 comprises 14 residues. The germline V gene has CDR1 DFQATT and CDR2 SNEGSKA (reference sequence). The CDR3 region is CSAREARTRIGYTF. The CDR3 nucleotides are TGCAGTGCTAGAGAGGCGAGGACCCGTATTGGTTACACCTTC.

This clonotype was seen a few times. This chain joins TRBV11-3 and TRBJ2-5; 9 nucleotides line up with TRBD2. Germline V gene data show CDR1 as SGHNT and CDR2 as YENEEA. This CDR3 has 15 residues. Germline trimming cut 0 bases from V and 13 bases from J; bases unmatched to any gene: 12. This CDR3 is CASSLEAGGQEARYF. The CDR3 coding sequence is TGTGCCAGCAGCTTAGAGGCGGGAGGGCAAGAGGCCCGGTACTTC.

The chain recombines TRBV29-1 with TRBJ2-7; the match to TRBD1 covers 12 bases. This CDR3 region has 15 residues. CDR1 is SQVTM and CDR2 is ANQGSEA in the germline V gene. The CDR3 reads CSGLESGTGGHEQYF. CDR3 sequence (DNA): TGCAGTGGCTTAGAGTCCGGGACAGGGGGCCACGAGCAGTACTTC.

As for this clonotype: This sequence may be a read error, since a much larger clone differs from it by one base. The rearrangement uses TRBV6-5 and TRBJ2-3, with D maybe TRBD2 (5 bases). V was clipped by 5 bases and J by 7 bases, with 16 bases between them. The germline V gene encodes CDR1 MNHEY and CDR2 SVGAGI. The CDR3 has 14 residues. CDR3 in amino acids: CASSGSRKANTQYF. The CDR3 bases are TGTGCCAGCAGTGGGAGCCGCAAAGCGAATACGCAGTATTTT.

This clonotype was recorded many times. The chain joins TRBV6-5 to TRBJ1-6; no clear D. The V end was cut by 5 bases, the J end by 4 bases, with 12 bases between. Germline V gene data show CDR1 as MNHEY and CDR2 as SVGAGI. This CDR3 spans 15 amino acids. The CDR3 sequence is CASSGGIRYNSPLHF. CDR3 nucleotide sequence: TGTGCCAGCAGTGGAGGGATCCGTTATAATTCACCCCTCCACTTT.

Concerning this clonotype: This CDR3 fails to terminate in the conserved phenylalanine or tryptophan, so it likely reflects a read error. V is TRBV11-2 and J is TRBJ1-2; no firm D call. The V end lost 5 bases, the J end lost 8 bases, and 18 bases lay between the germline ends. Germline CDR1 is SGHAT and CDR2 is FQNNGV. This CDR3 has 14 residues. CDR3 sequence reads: CASSIVDSPAGYTS. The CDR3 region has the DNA TGTGCCAGCAGCATAGTTGACTCACCAGCGGGCTACACCTCC.

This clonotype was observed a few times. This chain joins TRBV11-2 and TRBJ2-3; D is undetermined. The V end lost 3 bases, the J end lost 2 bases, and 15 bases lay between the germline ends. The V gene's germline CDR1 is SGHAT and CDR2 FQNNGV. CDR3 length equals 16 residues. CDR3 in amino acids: CASSLDATRITDTQYF. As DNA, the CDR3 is TGTGCCAGCAGCTTGGATGCGACAAGGATCACAGATACGCAGTATTTT.

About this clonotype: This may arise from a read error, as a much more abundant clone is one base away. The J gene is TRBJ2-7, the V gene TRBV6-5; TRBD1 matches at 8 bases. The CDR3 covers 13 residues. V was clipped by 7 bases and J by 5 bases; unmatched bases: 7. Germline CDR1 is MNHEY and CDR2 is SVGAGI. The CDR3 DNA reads TGTGCCAGCAAGGGGAGGACAGGGAACGAGCAGTACTTC. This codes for CASKGRTGNEQYF.

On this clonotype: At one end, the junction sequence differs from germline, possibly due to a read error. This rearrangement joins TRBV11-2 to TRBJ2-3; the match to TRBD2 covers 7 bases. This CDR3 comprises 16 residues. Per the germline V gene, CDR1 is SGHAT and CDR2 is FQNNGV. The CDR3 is CASSLGAGNSRDTQYF. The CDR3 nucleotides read TGTGCCAGCAGCTTAGGAGCGGGGAATAGCAGAGATACGCAGTATTTT.

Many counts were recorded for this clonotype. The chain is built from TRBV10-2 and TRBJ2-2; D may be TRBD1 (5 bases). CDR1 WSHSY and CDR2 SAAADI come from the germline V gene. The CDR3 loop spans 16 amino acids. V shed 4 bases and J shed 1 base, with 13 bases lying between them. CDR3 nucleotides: TGCGCCAGCAGTGTACAGGTCGGAATGAACACCGGGGAGCTGTTTTTT. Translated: CASSVQVGMNTGELFF.

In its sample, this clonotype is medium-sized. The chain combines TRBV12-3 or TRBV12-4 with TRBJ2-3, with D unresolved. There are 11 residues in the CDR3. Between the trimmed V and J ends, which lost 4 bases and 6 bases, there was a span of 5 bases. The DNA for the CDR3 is TGTGCCAGCAGTTCACTTGATACGCAGTATTTT. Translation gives CASSSLDTQYF.

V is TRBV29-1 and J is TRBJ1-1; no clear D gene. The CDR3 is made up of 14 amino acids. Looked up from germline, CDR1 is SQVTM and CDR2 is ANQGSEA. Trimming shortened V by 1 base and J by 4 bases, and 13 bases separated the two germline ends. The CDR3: CSVEVGSGSTEAFF. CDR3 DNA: TGCAGCGTTGAAGTGGGTTCCGGGAGCACTGAAGCTTTCTTT.

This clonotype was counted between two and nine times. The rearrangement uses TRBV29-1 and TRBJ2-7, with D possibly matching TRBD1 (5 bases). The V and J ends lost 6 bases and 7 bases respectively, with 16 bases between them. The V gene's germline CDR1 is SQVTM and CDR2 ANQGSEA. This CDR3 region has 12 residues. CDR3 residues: CSVAKTVYEQYF. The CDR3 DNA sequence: TGCAGCGTCGCCAAGACAGTCTATGAGCAGTACTTC.

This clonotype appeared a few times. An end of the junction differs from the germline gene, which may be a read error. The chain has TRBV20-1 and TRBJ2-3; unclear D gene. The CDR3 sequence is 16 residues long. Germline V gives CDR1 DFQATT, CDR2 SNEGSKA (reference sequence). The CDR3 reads CSALPPLRTLTDKQYF. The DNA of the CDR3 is TGCAGTGCTCTCCCCCCTCTACGTACACTCACAGATAAGCAGTATTTT.